This T cell receptor (beta chain) comes out of a study of T-cell memory formation after mild COVID-19. Study results and caveats: Shrinking CD4+ clones resided mostly in CM and EM, and CD8+ ones in EMRA.

Note on this clonotype: The antigen is undetermined.

A single record per CDR3 protein comes from TCRdb applying MiXCR to the 5' RACE reads. The table has a few hundred thousand distinct CDR3 sequences, over 9.5% seen once. The V gene lost 5 bases and the J gene lost 3 bases, with 14 bases spanning the gap. The CDR3 loop spans 15 amino acids. Germline V lookup: CDR1 SEHNR, CDR2 FQNEAQ (reference sequence). The sequence came from a man aged 18 to 30 who had mild COVID-19 (a few samples of this study predate the infection). Cell type and time point are not known. The sequenced sample consisted of PBMCs or a T cell subset sorted from them (not recorded which). The chain carries TRBV7-9 and TRBJ2-4; D possibly corresponds to TRBD1 (6 bases). The CDR3 nucleotides are TGTGCCAGCAGCGCCAAGGGGGTAGGCAAAAACATTCAGTACTTC. Translating it yields CASSAKGVGKNIQYF. Based on the CDR3 plus reference TRBV7-9 and TRBJ2-4, the full variable domain is DTGVSQNPRHKITKRGQNVTFRCDPISEHNRLYWYRQTLGQGPEFLTYFQNEAQLEKSRLLSDRFSAERPKGSFSTLEIQRTEQGDSAMYLCASSAKGVGKNIQYFGAGTRLSVL.